This T cell receptor beta chain was sequenced in a study of blood T cell repertoires in COVID-19. For the study at large: Specimens from acute and convalescent COVID-19 originated in the United States, Italy and Spain. T cells, B-cell-depleted T cells, or PBMCs provided the cDNA or gDNA that served as material.

Original handling: Reference gene primers were amplified, and this amplification served to estimate nucleated cell counts. Assay used: immunoSEQ multiplex PCR; TCRdb lists only in-frame clones, some missing. V, J and clone size are those of that table, while D and trimming were read from the DNA. Seen here are approximately 94,000 clones, roughly 79% observed once, and the top ten hold 9% to 13%. This clone has only a few counts. From germline, CDR1 is MNHEY and CDR2 SMNVEV (reference sequence). The CDR3 runs to 13 residues. The junction had 0 bases not matched to a gene; V was cut back by 7 bases and J by 0 bases.

The sequence came from a woman in her 70s with acute or convalescent COVID-19. The chain joins TRBV27 to TRBJ2-3, with 8 bases identical to TRBD2. The sequencing input was peripheral blood. The CDR3 DNA reads TGTGCCAGCAAGCGGGGGAGCACAGATACGCAGTATTTT. Its translation: CASKRGSTDTQYF.